This T cell receptor beta chain is drawn from a study of blood T cells in healthy people across ages. This CDR3 is 14 amino acids long. Germline CDR1 reads SNHLY; CDR2 reads FYNNEI. This clonotype was found a few times. It was with a sample-barcoded 5' primer and a J-beta primer mix that a second PCR of roughly 7 to 12 cycles was run. TCRdb reanalysed the 5' RACE reads using MiXCR and keeps one entry per CDR3 protein. There are 750,000 or so distinct CDR3 sequences in the sample; around 25% occur only once, and 9.4% lies in the top ten. The same data also went into a second study, on T cells of mothers and their children.

This receptor was obtained from a boy between 10 and 17 years old in good health. What was sequenced was blood. This chain uses TRBV2 with TRBJ2-5, with 11 bases lining up with TRBD1. The J call may be faulty, since TRBJ2-1 better matches the DNA end. The CDR3 nucleotides are TGTGCCAGCAGTGAAAGGGACAGGGGGAATGAGCAGTTCTTC. Translating gives CASSERDRGNEQFF.